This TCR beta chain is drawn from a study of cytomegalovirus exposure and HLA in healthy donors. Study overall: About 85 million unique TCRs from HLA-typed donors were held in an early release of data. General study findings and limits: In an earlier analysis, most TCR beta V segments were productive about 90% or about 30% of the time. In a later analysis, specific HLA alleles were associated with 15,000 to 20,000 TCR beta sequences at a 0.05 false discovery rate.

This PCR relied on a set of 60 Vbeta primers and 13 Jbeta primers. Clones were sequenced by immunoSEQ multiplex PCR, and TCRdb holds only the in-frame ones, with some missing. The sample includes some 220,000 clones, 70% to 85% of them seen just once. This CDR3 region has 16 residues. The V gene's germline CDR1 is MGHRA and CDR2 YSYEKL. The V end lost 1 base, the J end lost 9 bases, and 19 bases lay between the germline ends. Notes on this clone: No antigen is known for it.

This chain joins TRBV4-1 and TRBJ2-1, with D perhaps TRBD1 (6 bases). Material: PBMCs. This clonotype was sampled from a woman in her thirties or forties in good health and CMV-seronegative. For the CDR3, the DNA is TGCGCCAGCAGCCAAGGGACAGAGGGCCCTTACGGTGAGCAGTTCTTC. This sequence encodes CASSQGTEGPYGEQFF.